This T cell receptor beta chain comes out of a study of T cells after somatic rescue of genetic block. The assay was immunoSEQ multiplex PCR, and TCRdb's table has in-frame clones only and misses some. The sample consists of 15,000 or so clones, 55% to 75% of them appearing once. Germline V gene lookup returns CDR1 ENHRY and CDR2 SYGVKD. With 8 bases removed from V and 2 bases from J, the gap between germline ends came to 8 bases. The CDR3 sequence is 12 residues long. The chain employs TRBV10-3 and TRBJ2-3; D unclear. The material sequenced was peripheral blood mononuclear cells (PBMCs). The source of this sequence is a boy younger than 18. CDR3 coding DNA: TGTGCCATCGGGGTAGCCACAGATACGCAGTATTTT. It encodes CAIGVATDTQYF.